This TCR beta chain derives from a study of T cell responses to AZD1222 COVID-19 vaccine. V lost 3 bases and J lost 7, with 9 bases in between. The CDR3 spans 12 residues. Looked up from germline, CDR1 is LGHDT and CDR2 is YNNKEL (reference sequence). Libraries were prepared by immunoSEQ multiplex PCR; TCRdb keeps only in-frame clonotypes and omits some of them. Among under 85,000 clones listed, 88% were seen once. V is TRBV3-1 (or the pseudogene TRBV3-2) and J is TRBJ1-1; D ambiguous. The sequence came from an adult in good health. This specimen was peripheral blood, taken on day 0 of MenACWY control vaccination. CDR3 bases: TGTGCCAGCAGCCAGGTCGGAATTGAAGCTTTCTTT. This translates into CASSQVGIEAFF.